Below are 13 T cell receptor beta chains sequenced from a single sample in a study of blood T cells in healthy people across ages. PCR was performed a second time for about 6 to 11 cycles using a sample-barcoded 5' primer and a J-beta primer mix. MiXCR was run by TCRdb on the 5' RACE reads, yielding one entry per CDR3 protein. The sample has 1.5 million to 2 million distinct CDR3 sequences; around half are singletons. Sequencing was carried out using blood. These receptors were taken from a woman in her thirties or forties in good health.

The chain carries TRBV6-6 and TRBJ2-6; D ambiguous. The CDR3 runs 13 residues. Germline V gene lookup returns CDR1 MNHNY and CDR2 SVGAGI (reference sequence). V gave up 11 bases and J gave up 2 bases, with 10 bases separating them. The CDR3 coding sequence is TGTGCCGGTTGTCCAGCTGGGGCCAACGTCCTGACTTTC. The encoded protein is CAGCPAGANVLTF.

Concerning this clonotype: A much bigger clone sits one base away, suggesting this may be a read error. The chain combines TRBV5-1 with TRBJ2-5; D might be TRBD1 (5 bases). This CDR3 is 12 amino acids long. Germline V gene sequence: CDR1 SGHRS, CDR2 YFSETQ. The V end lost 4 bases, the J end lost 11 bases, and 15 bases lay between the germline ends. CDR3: CASSQLPQEQYF. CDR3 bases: TGCGCCAGCAGCCAGCTCCCACAGGAACAGTACTTC.

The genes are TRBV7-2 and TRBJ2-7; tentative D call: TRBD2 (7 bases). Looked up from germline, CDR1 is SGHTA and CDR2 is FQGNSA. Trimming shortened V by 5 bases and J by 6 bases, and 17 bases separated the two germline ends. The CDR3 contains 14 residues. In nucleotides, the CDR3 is TGTGCCAGCAGCGTAGGGGGAGGGGTTTCCGAGCAGTACTTC. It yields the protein CASSVGGGVSEQYF.

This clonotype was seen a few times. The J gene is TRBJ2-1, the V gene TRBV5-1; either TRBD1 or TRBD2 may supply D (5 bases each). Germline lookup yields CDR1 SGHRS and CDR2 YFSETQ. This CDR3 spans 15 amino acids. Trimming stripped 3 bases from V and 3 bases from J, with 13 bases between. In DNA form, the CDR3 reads TGCGCCAGCAGCTCGGCAGGGACCGTCTACAATGAGCAGTTCTTC. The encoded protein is CASSSAGTVYNEQFF. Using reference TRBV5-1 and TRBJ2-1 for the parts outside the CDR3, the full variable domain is KAGVTQTPRYLIKTRGQQVTLSCSPISGHRSVSWYQQTPGQGLQFLFEYFSETQRNKGNFPGRFSGRQFSNSRSEMNVSTLELGDSALYLCASSSAGTVYNEQFFGPGTRLTVL.

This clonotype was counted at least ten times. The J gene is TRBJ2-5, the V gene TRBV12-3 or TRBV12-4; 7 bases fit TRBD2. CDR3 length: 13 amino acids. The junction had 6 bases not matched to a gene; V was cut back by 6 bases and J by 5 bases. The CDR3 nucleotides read TGTGCCAGCAGCACCGGACTAGTCGAGACCCAGTACTTC. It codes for CASSTGLVETQYF.

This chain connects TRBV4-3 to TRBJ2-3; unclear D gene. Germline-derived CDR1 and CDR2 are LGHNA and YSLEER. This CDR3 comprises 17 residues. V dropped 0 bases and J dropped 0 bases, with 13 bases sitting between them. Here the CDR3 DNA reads TGCGCCAGCAGCCAAGATTGGTACCCCTCCAGCACAGATACGCAGTATTTT. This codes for CASSQDWYPSSTDTQYF.

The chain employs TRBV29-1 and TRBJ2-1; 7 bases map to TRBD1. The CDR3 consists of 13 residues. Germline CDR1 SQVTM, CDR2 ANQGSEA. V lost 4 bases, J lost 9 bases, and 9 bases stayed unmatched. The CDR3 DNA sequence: TGCAGCGTTGGAGGGACAGTGACCTCTGAGCAGTTCTTC. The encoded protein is CSVGGTVTSEQFF.

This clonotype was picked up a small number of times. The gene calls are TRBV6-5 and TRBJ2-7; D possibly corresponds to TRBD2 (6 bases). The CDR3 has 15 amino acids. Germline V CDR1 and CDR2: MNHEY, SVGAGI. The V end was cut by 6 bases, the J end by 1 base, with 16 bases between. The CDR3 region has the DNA TGTGCCAGCAGCCCCGTGTGGGGGGAGTCCTACGAGCAGTACTTC. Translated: CASSPVWGESYEQYF.

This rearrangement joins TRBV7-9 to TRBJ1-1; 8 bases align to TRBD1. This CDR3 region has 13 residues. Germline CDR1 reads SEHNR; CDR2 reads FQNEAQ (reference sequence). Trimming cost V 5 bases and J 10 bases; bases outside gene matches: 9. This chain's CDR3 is CASSPRTGQGAFF. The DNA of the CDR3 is TGTGCCAGCAGCCCTCGGACAGGGCAGGGAGCTTTCTTT.

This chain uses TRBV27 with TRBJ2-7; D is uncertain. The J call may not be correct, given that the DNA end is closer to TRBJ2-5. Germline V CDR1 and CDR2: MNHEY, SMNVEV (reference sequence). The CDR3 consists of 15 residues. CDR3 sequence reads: CASSLPISAWETQYF. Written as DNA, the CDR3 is TGTGCCAGCAGTTTACCAATTAGTGCCTGGGAGACCCAGTACTTC.

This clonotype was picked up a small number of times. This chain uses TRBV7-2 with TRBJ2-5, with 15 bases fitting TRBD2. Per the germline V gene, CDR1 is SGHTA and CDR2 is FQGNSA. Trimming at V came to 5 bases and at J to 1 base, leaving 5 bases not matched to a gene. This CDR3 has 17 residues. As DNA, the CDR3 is TGTGCCAGCAGCCCTCCGGGACTAGCGGGGGGCCAAGAGACCCAGTACTTC. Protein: CASSPPGLAGGQETQYF. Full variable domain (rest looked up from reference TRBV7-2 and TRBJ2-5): GAGVSQSPSNKVTEKGKDVELRCDPISGHTALYWYRQSLGQGLEFLIYFQGNSAPDKSGLPSDRFSAERTGGSVSTLTIQRTQQEDSAVYLCASSPPGLAGGQETQYFGPGTRLLVL.

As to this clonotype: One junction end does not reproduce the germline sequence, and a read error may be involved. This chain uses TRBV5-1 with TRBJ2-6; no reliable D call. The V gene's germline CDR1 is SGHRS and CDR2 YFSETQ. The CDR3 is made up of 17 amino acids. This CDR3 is CTSSLAALSSGANVLTF. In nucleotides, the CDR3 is TGCACCAGCAGCTTGGCGGCATTAAGCTCTGGGGCCAACGTCCTGACTTTC.

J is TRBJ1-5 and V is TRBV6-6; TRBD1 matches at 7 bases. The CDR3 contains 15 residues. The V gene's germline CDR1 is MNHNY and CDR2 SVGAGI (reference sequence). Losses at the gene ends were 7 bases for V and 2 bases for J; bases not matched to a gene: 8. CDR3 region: CASTYGQVGNQPQHF. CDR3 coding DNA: TGTGCCAGCACCTACGGACAGGTAGGCAATCAGCCCCAGCATTTT.